The present TCR beta chain was sequenced within a study of shared clonotypes between healthy human individuals (dated by TCRdb to 2020 to 2021). Notes on the research overall: A couple of women and a few men aged 18 to 49 years were included in the cohort. For each donor, CD4 naive and CD4 memory were each given three plates, CD8 naive was given two plates, and CD8 memory was given one plate. Blood TCR repertoires of 5 or 6 healthy adults were deeply sequenced to estimate repertoire size and the extent of clonotype sharing between individuals. To increase sequencing depth and limit assay-specific biases, TCR repertoire library preparation and sequencing were carried out by different laboratories using diverse techniques. Leukapheresis yielded between about 0.9 and 9 billion PBMCs per donor. What the research found in general, with its limitations: Even with the large sequencing depth, rarefaction of the sorted-subset datasets indicated that sequencing was incomplete. The genetic and exposure-history diversity represented was limited by the small number of donors. Pairwise subsampling led to the expectation that sequencing depth would affect the degree of clonotype sharing among donors. Roughly 5% of naive CD4, around 4% of naive CD8, around 2.3% of memory CD4, and roughly 0.4% of memory CD8 clonotypes were shared across several donors. Naive subsets generally had larger estimated clonotype richness than memory subsets. Compared with non-shared clonotypes, the clonotypes found in all four sorted-subset donors had higher generation probabilities. Sampling was restricted to blood, and TCR repertoires in tissue are likely to differ from TCR repertoires in blood.

Concerning this clone itself: This clone's antigen is unknown. No clone much larger than this one lies a single base away; base qualities are absent.

Using the deep immunoSEQ assay, TCR CDR3 regions were amplified from genomic DNA by multiplex PCR. For each cell subset, the extracted genomic DNA was distributed evenly across all wells of several immunoSEQ 96-well plates, and each plate served as one replicate. For sorted subsets, roughly 200 ng genomic DNA, equal to 30,000 to 35,000 T cell genomes, was loaded into each replicate PCR. Purified libraries were measured with a Qubit 3.0 fluorometer, size-checked on a Bioanalyzer 2100, and measured again with the KAPA Library Quantification kit. A separate single-read 150-cycle Illumina NextSeq 550 flow cell was used to sequence each immunoSEQ 96-well plate. The authors' pipeline ran thus. The immunoSEQ output contained only junctional sequences without quality scores, so filtering could not match that applied to full-length reads. To assign V/J genes and CDR3, sequences were annotated using PyIR, a Python wrapper for IgBLAST v1.9, with IMGT germline references. Reads were removed for weak V/J assignments (E-value above 1e-6), missing CDR3, stop codons, out-of-frame junctions, or ambiguous translated residues. V3J clonotypes were defined as sequences sharing the same inferred V gene, J gene, and CDR3 amino acid sequence. Percentage overlap between repertoires was computed as shared unique clonotypes divided by the size of the smaller repertoire. Repertoire richness was assessed with RTK rarefaction, the Chao1 estimator, and Recon v2.1 estimates of unobserved clonotypes. OLGA was used to compute generation probabilities for all TCRbeta clonotypes that the gDNA method yielded from a handful of donors. Sourced from immuneACCESS, this table was stored by TCRdb with only in-frame sequences that have V and J called. A share of the clones is absent; for the studies checked, an unresolved V gene accounts for under half, and the remainder has no known explanation. V and J calls and clone size follow that table, whereas D and trimming were derived from the DNA. This sample holds 2 million to 2.5 million clones; more than 85% were observed only once. 0.36% of the sample is held by the ten biggest clonotypes.

The germline V gene gives CDR1 as MGHRA and CDR2 as YSYEKL. V and J are trimmed by 1 base and 6 bases, and the gene matches miss 10 bases of the junction. Taken from cysteine to phenylalanine, the CDR3 has 17 residues. Just the 51-base CDR3 DNA is kept, in frame starting at base 1. Donors were healthy HIV-negative adults with no recently reported acute infections or vaccinations. Every donor was a Caucasian adult residing in Nashville, Tennessee, USA. CD4+ T cells were enriched by magnetic negative selection, after which naive cells were positively selected on CD45RA and the negative fraction was taken as the memory subset. After blood collection by leukapheresis, PBMCs were isolated using Ficoll-Histopaque density gradient centrifugation and then cryopreserved in the vapor phase of liquid nitrogen. Analytical flow cytometry was used to check the purity and quantity of every magnetically sorted T cell population. From each sorted fraction, genomic DNA was isolated and quantified by UV absorbance on a Nanodrop 2000c.

The specimen was naive CD4+ T cells from PBMCs. The cell subset or site label, as the study defines it: CD45RA+ positively selected. Recombination linked TRBV4-1 to TRBJ2-1; 9 central bases correspond to TRBD2. This receptor was obtained from a man aged 18-30 years in good health. Some clones in this sample may be carry-over from other donors' samples. The CDR3 region reads CASSQAASGIISNEQFF. At the DNA level, the sequence is TGCGCCAGCAGCCAAGCGGCTAGCGGGATTATAAGCAATGAGCAGTTCTTC.